The clone carrying this T cell receptor (beta chain) was picked up a small number of times. The PCR had 60 Vbeta and 13 Jbeta primers. The data were produced by immunoSEQ multiplex PCR, yet TCRdb's version contains in-frame clones alone and is incomplete. The sample has 90,000 to 130,000 clones; roughly three quarters are singletons. This sample was included in a study of cytomegalovirus exposure and HLA in healthy donors. V shed 2 bases and J shed 3 bases, with 13 bases lying between them. Germline loops: CDR1 SGHTA, CDR2 FQGTGA. The CDR3 has 15 amino acids. The source material was PBMCs. The TCR originated in a man between 25 and 39 years old in good health and CMV-seropositive. The chain combines TRBV7-3 with TRBJ2-5; no definite D call. The CDR3 reads CASSLYGRAEETQYF. Written as DNA, the CDR3 is TGTGCCAGCAGCTTATACGGTAGAGCCGAAGAGACCCAGTACTTC. The complete variable domain, with remaining parts taken from reference TRBV7-3 and TRBJ2-5, reads GAGVSQTPSNKVTEKGKYVELRCDPISGHTALYWYRQSLGQGPEFLIYFQGTGAADDSGLPNDRFFAVRPEGSVSTLKIQRTERGDSAVYLCASSLYGRAEETQYFGPGTRLLVL.